This TCR beta chain was sequenced during a study of blood T cell repertoires in COVID-19. As for the study in general: The United States, Italy and Spain provided the acute and convalescent COVID-19 samples.

Patients from Seattle were sampled longitudinally, starting during active infection. The CDR3 spans 12 residues. Germline CDR1 reads SNHLY; CDR2 reads FYNNEI. Trimming took off 6 bases at V and 8 bases at J, with 10 bases between the two ends. In its sample, this clone was seen once. Original handling: Amplification of reference gene primers was used by the study to estimate nucleated cell counts. Method: immunoSEQ multiplex PCR; TCRdb's copy keeps in-frame clones and lacks some. That table gives V, J and clone size, and the DNA gave D and trimming. Counted here are about 360,000 clones, less than 90% occurring once; the ten biggest clones make up 7.1%.

Sample: peripheral blood. The TCR originated in a woman aged 55-70 years with COVID-19, enrolled during active disease. The chain is built from TRBV2 and TRBJ1-4; D call uncertain. Written as DNA, the CDR3 is TGTGCCAGCAGAGAGGTCGTCGAAAAACTGTTTTTT. Its protein product is CASREVVEKLFF.